The 19 T cell receptor beta chains below come from one sample, sequenced in a study of T-cell memory formation after mild COVID-19. Each CDR3 protein is one row after TCRdb ran MiXCR on the 5' RACE reads. This sample carries roughly 410,000 distinct CDR3 sequences, 20% to 30% of them seen once, and the ten largest clones take about 10%. Sequencing was performed on PBMCs or a T cell subset sorted from them (not recorded which). Receptors were obtained from an adult woman who had mild COVID-19 (a few samples of this study predate the infection). Cell type and time point are not known.

The chain uses TRBV3-2 and TRBJ2-1; TRBD2, the D gene given by the table, was not confirmed from the DNA. TRBV3-2 is termed a pseudogene. The CDR3 extends over 14 amino acids. The DNA of the CDR3 is TGTGCCAGCAGTGGACTAGCGGGAGTAGAAGAGCAGTTCTTC. Translation: CASSGLAGVEEQFF.

In its sample, this clonotype was seen once. The V gene is TRBV12-3 or TRBV12-4, the J gene TRBJ1-5; 8 nucleotides line up with TRBD1. The V gene end was trimmed by 8 bases and the J gene end by 0 bases; junction bases not matched to a gene: 9. The CDR3 loop spans 16 amino acids. The CDR3 is CASSGQGRHSNQPQHF. The CDR3 nucleotides read TGTGCCAGCTCCGGACAGGGACGACATAGCAATCAGCCCCAGCATTTT.

The gene calls are TRBV13 and TRBJ2-3, with 11 bases identical to TRBD1. Trimming removed 4 bases from V and 5 bases from J; junction bases left unmatched: 5. The CDR3 consists of 15 residues. CDR1 PRHDT and CDR2 FYEKMQ come from the germline V gene (reference sequence). CDR3 sequence reads: CASSSKGQGEDTQYF. CDR3 nucleotides: TGTGCCAGCAGCTCGAAGGGACAGGGGGAAGATACGCAGTATTTT. Based on the CDR3 plus reference TRBV13 and TRBJ2-3, the full variable domain is AAGVIQSPRHLIKEKRETATLKCYPIPRHDTVYWYQQGPGQDPQFLISFYEKMQSDKGSIPDRFSAQQFSDYHSELNMSSLELGDSALYFCASSSKGQGEDTQYFGPGTRLTVL.

This clonotype showed up just a few times. Here the CDR3 reads CASSIGQGSTDTQYF. CDR3 DNA: TGCGCCAGCAGCATCGGACAGGGAAGCACAGATACGCAGTATTTT. The chain couples TRBV5-1 to TRBJ2-3, with 8 bases that match TRBD1. The CDR3 has 15 amino acids. Germline CDR1 and CDR2: SGHRS and YFSETQ. After removal of 4 bases from V and 0 bases from J, the junction contained 4 bases not matched to a gene.

This clonotype was counted only a few times. This chain connects TRBV9 to TRBJ1-5, with D possibly TRBD1 on 6 matching bases. V was shortened by 3 bases and J by 0 bases, with 10 bases between the two germline ends. The CDR3 is 15 amino acids. The germline gives CDR1 SGDLS, CDR2 YYNGEE. The CDR3 nucleotides read TGTGCCAGCAGCGCCGGGACACTTAGCAATCAGCCCCAGCATTTT. This gives the protein CASSAGTLSNQPQHF.

This clonotype was seen a few times. J is TRBJ2-4 and V is TRBV4-3, with D hard to call. Trimming pared 3 bases from V and 7 bases from J, leaving 4 bases between. This CDR3 contains 11 residues. The germline gives CDR1 LGHNA, CDR2 YSLEER. In nucleotides, the CDR3 is TGCGCCAGCAGCCATAGTAACATTCAGTACTTC. Translation gives CASSHSNIQYF.

This clonotype was observed a few times. The rearrangement joins TRBV20-1 to TRBJ1-1; 10 nucleotides align to TRBD1. The V gene's germline CDR1 is DFQATT and CDR2 SNEGSKA (reference sequence). V gave up 3 bases and J gave up 4 bases; unmatched junction bases: 20. The CDR3 sequence is 19 residues long. The CDR3 DNA is TGCAGTGCTAGGAACCCTGGAGGGACAGGGGAGAAGGGGGGCACTGAAGCTTTCTTT. This sequence encodes CSARNPGGTGEKGGTEAFF.

The rearrangement links TRBV3-1 to TRBJ1-5; D unresolved. CDR3 size: 16 residues. The germline V and J ends were trimmed by 3 bases and 1 base, with 13 bases remaining between them. Germline V gives CDR1 LGHDT, CDR2 YNNKEL (reference sequence). CDR3 DNA sequence: TGTGCCAGCAGCCAGGGCGGCGGGGTGAGCAATCAGCCCCAGCATTTT. Its protein product is CASSQGGGVSNQPQHF.

The chain carries TRBV6-1 and TRBJ1-1; D remains ambiguous. CDR1 and CDR2 (germline): MNHNS, SASEGT. V was pared by 1 base and J by 6 bases, with 9 bases between. This CDR3 is built from 13 residues. CDR3 residues: CASSEVRNSEAFF. In DNA, the CDR3 is TGTGCCAGCAGTGAAGTACGAAACTCTGAAGCTTTCTTT.

This clonotype was seen a handful of times. The J gene is TRBJ2-7, the V gene TRBV5-5; 10 bases map to TRBD1. Unmatched junction bases numbered 4, after V lost 0 bases and J lost 4 bases. The germline V gene encodes CDR1 SGHKS and CDR2 YYEKEE (reference sequence). The CDR3 spans 15 residues. The CDR3 nucleotides are TGTGCCAGCAGCTTGGCGGGACAGGGGTTGTACGAGCAGTACTTC. It encodes CASSLAGQGLYEQYF.

This clonotype was counted between two and nine times. The V gene is TRBV27, the J gene TRBJ1-4; the D gene is possibly TRBD1 (5 bases). There are 17 residues in the CDR3. The V gene's germline CDR1 is MNHEY and CDR2 SMNVEV (reference sequence). V was cut by 4 bases and J by 8 bases, with 23 bases left in between. CDR3 sequence (DNA): TGTGCCAGCAGTTCCCCCGGGACGGCCGTGAGTCGAGAAAAACTGTTTTTT. It codes for CASSSPGTAVSREKLFF.

This clonotype was counted between two and nine times. This rearrangement joins TRBV7-6 to TRBJ1-2; 9 bases line up with TRBD1. The CDR3 extends over 15 amino acids. After removal of 3 bases from V and 4 bases from J, the junction contained 6 bases not matched to a gene. Looked up from germline, CDR1 is SGHVS and CDR2 is FNYEAQ. The CDR3 DNA reads as TGTGCCAGCAGCTTCGGGGGACAGGGCCGCTATGGCTACACCTTC. Residues: CASSFGGQGRYGYTF.

This clonotype has a handful of counts. V and J are TRBV11-1 and TRBJ2-1; 7 bases align to TRBD2. The V and J ends lost 2 bases and 8 bases, in that order; junction bases with no gene match: 6. The germline V gene has CDR1 SGHAT and CDR2 FQDESV (reference sequence). The CDR3 has 14 amino acids. The CDR3 loop reads CASSLRAGADEQFF. In DNA form, the CDR3 reads TGTGCCAGCAGCTTAAGGGCGGGAGCCGATGAGCAGTTCTTC.

This clonotype has a handful of counts. The chain couples TRBV18 to TRBJ2-5; 9 bases fit TRBD2. Trimming at V came to 4 bases and at J to 4 bases, leaving 7 bases not matched to a gene. Germline assignment: CDR1 KGHSH and CDR2 LQKENI. CDR3 length: 15 amino acids. CDR3 nucleotide sequence: TGTGCCAGCTCACGCTCTGGAGCGGGAGGAGAGACCCAGTACTTC. This sequence encodes CASSRSGAGGETQYF.

This clonotype was observed a handful of times. The chain combines TRBV6-5 with TRBJ2-3; D possibly corresponds to TRBD2 (6 bases). The germline V gene has CDR1 MNHEY and CDR2 SVGAGI. The CDR3 consists of 15 residues. With 0 bases removed from V and 2 bases from J, the gap between germline ends came to 9 bases. The CDR3 is CASSYSGGITDTQYF. CDR3 bases: TGTGCCAGCAGTTACTCGGGCGGGATCACAGATACGCAGTATTTT.

DNA for the CDR3: TGTGCCAGCAGCCCCCACCCCACAGATACGCAGTATTTT. It codes for CASSPHPTDTQYF. V usage is TRBV3-1 and J usage is TRBJ2-3; D unclear. The CDR3 has 13 residues. The V end lost 4 bases, the J end lost 2 bases, and 7 bases lay between the germline ends. CDR1 is LGHDT, CDR2 YNNKEL, per germline (reference sequence).

The CDR3 loop is CAIRTTGKGYEQYF. The CDR3 DNA reads as TGTGCCATCAGGACGACAGGGAAGGGTTACGAGCAGTACTTC. This sequence joins TRBV10-3 and TRBJ2-7; TRBD1 matches at 7 bases. The germline gives CDR1 ENHRY, CDR2 SYGVKD. This CDR3 is built from 14 residues. Trimming took 6 bases from V and 4 from J; bases not matched to a gene: 9.

V and J are TRBV11-2 and TRBJ1-1; D is ambiguous. CDR3 length: 13 amino acids. V shed 2 bases and J shed 3 bases, with 7 bases lying between them. Looked up from germline, CDR1 is SGHAT and CDR2 is FQNNGV. The CDR3 sequence is CASSLMDDTEAFF. The CDR3, as DNA: TGTGCCAGCAGCTTAATGGATGACACTGAAGCTTTCTTT.

The V call is TRBV29-1, the J call TRBJ2-5; 14 nucleotides align to TRBD2. Germline values: CDR1 SQVTM, CDR2 ANQGSEA. J gave up 9 bases and V 6 bases, and 9 bases lay outside the gene matches. This CDR3 region has 14 residues. CDR3 sequence (DNA): TGCAGCGTAGGGACTAGCGGGGGTACTGGGGCCCAGTACTTC. This encodes CSVGTSGGTGAQYF.